The TCR beta chain under discussion was sequenced for a study of response to subunit inactivated influenza vaccine. Per germline, CDR1 SGHRS and CDR2 YFSETQ. Trimming removed 4 bases from V and 1 base from J, with 11 bases in between. This CDR3 is built from 14 residues. In TCRdb, the RT-PCR reads were re-called with MiXCR into one record per CDR3 protein. This table has 530,000 or so distinct CDR3 sequences, about 25% appearing once. The clonotype comes from a man aged 45-65 years who received an inactivated influenza vaccine. The chain recombines TRBV5-1 with TRBJ1-2, with a tentative D call TRBD1 (5 bases). The sequencing here drew on CD4+ T cells sorted from PBMCs, taken approximately 5 days after vaccination. The CDR3 DNA sequence: TGCGCCAGCAGCGGAGACAGTGGTAACTATGGCTACACCTTC. Its translation is CASSGDSGNYGYTF.